The 21 T cell receptor beta chains below were found in one sample sequenced in a study of cytomegalovirus exposure and HLA in healthy donors. A multiplex PCR was run with 60 Vbeta primers and 13 Jbeta primers. Libraries were prepared by immunoSEQ multiplex PCR; TCRdb keeps only in-frame clonotypes and omits some of them. The sample yields under 300,000 clones, roughly two thirds seen once. Specimen: PBMCs. All receptors derive from a female donor in good health and CMV-seronegative.

CDR3 sequence (DNA): TGTGCCAGCAGAACAGTCTACAATGAGCAGTTCTTC. Protein sequence: CASRTVYNEQFF. The chain is built from TRBV25-1 and TRBJ2-1; unclear D gene. Germline V lookup: CDR1 MGHDK, CDR2 SYGVNS. There are 12 residues in the CDR3. With 6 bases removed from V and 3 bases from J, the gap between germline ends came to 6 bases.

This rearrangement joins TRBV6-5 to TRBJ2-5, with 7 positions matching TRBD2. The CDR3 consists of 15 residues. V shed 6 bases and J 3 bases; nucleotides not matched to a gene: 10. Germline V CDR1 and CDR2: MNHEY, SVGAGI. The DNA of the CDR3 is TGTGCCAGCAGGGGGGGGTTGGGTGGTGAAGAGACCCAGTACTTC. Amino acids: CASRGGLGGEETQYF.

DNA of the CDR3: TGCAGCGTCTTCAGGGGCGGGAATGAAAAACTGTTTTTT. This gives the protein CSVFRGGNEKLFF. The gene calls are TRBV29-1 and TRBJ1-4; a possible D gene is TRBD1 (6 bases). CDR3 size: 13 residues. The germline V and J ends were trimmed by 6 bases and 5 bases, with 13 bases remaining between them. Germline CDR1 and CDR2: SQVTM and ANQGSEA. Using reference TRBV29-1 and TRBJ1-4 for the parts outside the CDR3, the full variable domain is SAVISQKPSRDICQRGTSLTIQCQVDSQVTMMFWYRQQPGQSLTLIATANQGSEATYESGFVIDKFPISRPNLTFSTLTVSNMSPEDSSIYLCSVFRGGNEKLFFGSGTQLSVL.

The chain carries TRBV2 and TRBJ2-3; 7 bases are a match to TRBD2. This CDR3 region has 14 residues. From germline, CDR1 is SNHLY and CDR2 FYNNEI. V lost 6 bases and J lost 2; bases outside the gene matches: 5. CDR3 sequence reads: CASRKRDPTDTQYF. CDR3 DNA: TGTGCCAGCAGAAAGCGGGATCCCACAGATACGCAGTATTTT.

The count of this clone is one. J is TRBJ2-7 and V is TRBV5-4; D is perhaps TRBD2 (6 bases). The length of the CDR3 is 14 residues. Deletions cut 0 bases from V and 2 bases from J, with 9 bases between. Per germline, CDR1 SGHNT and CDR2 YYREEE (reference sequence). CDR3: CASSLGGNPYEQYF. In nucleotides, the CDR3 is TGTGCCAGCAGCTTGGGCGGGAACCCCTACGAGCAGTACTTC.

The chain combines TRBV6-5 with TRBJ2-1, with a tentative D call TRBD1 (5 bases). The CDR3 covers 13 residues. V was cut by 6 bases and J by 7 bases, with 13 bases left in between. Germline loops: CDR1 MNHEY, CDR2 SVGAGI. CDR3: CASSRNRGNEQFF. The CDR3 bases are TGTGCCAGCAGCCGAAATAGGGGAAATGAGCAGTTCTTC.

Points on this clone: Other DNA sequences in this specimen translate into the identical CDR3. V is TRBV27 and J is TRBJ2-7; D possibly corresponds to TRBD1 (6 bases). CDR1 is MNHEY and CDR2 is SMNVEV in the germline V gene (reference sequence). V dropped 4 bases and J dropped 6 bases, with 10 bases sitting between them. The CDR3 length is 12 residues. In DNA, the CDR3 is TGTGCCAGCAGTTCGACAGGTAGCGAGCAGTACTTC. It encodes CASSSTGSEQYF.

Only one count was recorded for this clone. The chain couples TRBV6-4 to TRBJ2-2; the D gene is possibly TRBD2 (5 bases). Between the trimmed V and J ends, which lost 2 bases and 4 bases, there was a span of 8 bases. This CDR3 contains 14 residues. Germline V CDR1 and CDR2: MRHNA, SNTAGT. The CDR3 sequence: CASSDRAGTGELFF. CDR3 bases: TGTGCCAGCAGTGACAGGGCGGGCACCGGGGAGCTGTTTTTT.

The chain uses TRBV11-2 and TRBJ2-1; possible D gene TRBD2, 5 bases. The V gene's germline CDR1 is SGHAT and CDR2 FQNNGV. The CDR3 spans 14 residues. Between the trimmed V and J ends, which lost 4 bases and 1 base, there was a span of 8 bases. Here the CDR3 reads CASSSRGSYNEQFF. The CDR3 bases are TGTGCCAGCAGCTCACGGGGTTCCTACAATGAGCAGTTCTTC.

This clone was seen once. The chain carries TRBV20-1 and TRBJ2-1, with 8 nucleotides matching TRBD2. The V gene's germline CDR1 is DFQATT and CDR2 SNEGSKA (reference sequence). The CDR3 sequence is 10 residues long. Losses at the gene ends were 4 bases for V and 15 bases for J; bases not matched to a gene: 5. CDR3 sequence: CSAIAGGPFF. Written as DNA, the CDR3 is TGCAGTGCTATCGCGGGAGGTCCGTTCTTC.

This rearrangement joins TRBV4-1 to TRBJ2-7, with TRBD1 matching over 7 bases. The germline V gene has CDR1 MGHRA and CDR2 YSYEKL. This CDR3 has 13 amino acids. J was trimmed by 3 bases and V by 4 bases; bases with no gene match: 3. The CDR3 sequence: CASSRTGDYEQYF. The CDR3 nucleotides read TGCGCCAGCAGCCGAACAGGGGACTACGAGCAGTACTTC.

V is TRBV12-5 and J is TRBJ2-3, with 7 bases lining up with TRBD1. Germline V gene lookup returns CDR1 LGHNT and CDR2 FRNRAP. The CDR3 is 18 residues long. V lost 5 bases to trimming and J lost 2 bases; unmatched junction nucleotides: 16. The CDR3 DNA follows: TGTGCTAGTGGTCGACAGGGAATTTACGATGCTTACACAGATACGCAGTATTTT. It yields the protein CASGRQGIYDAYTDTQYF.

The J gene is TRBJ1-1, the V gene TRBV27, with D possibly being TRBD1 (5 bases). CDR1 is MNHEY and CDR2 is SMNVEV in the germline V gene (reference sequence). CDR3 length: 16 amino acids. V shed 2 bases and J shed 2 bases, with 15 bases lying between them. The CDR3 here is CASSLKAGGRNTEAFF. As DNA, the CDR3 is TGTGCCAGCAGTTTAAAGGCGGGGGGGAGAAACACTGAAGCTTTCTTT.

The chain combines TRBV11-3 with TRBJ1-1; D ambiguous. Trimming took 2 bases from V and 0 from J, leaving 10 bases between them. Per germline, CDR1 SGHNT and CDR2 YENEEA. CDR3 length equals 15 residues. CDR3 in amino acids: CASSLLPGLNTEAFF. The CDR3 DNA is TGTGCCAGCAGCTTATTACCAGGTTTGAACACTGAAGCTTTCTTT.

A few counts support this clone. Other DNA variants within this sample encode the same CDR3. The chain recombines TRBV2 with TRBJ2-5, with 10 positions matching TRBD2. Germline CDR1 and CDR2: SNHLY and FYNNEI. V was clipped by 7 bases and J by 2 bases; unmatched bases: 1. The CDR3 has 13 amino acids. CDR3 residues: CASMGLAQETQYF. The CDR3 DNA is TGTGCCAGCATGGGACTAGCGCAAGAGACCCAGTACTTC. The full variable domain, rest sourced from reference TRBV2 and TRBJ2-5, is EPEVTQTPSHQVTQMGQEVILRCVPISNHLYFYWYRQILGQKVEFLVSFYNNEISEKSEIFDDQFSVERPDGSNFTLKIRSTKLEDSAMYFCASMGLAQETQYFGPGTRLLVL.

This chain connects TRBV7-9 to TRBJ1-1, with a weak D call TRBD1 (6 bases). Germline assignment: CDR1 SEHNR and CDR2 FQNEAQ (reference sequence). This CDR3 is built from 11 residues. V gave up 5 bases and J gave up 8 bases, with 9 bases separating them. CDR3 region: CASSPDREAFF. CDR3 sequence (DNA): TGTGCCAGCAGCCCGGACAGAGAAGCTTTCTTT. The complete variable domain, with remaining parts taken from reference TRBV7-9 and TRBJ1-1, reads DTGVSQNPRHKITKRGQNVTFRCDPISEHNRLYWYRQTLGQGPEFLTYFQNEAQLEKSRLLSDRFSAERPKGSFSTLEIQRTEQGDSAMYLCASSPDREAFFGQGTRLTVV.

This CDR3 is CASSPITSAKNIQYF. DNA of the CDR3: TGTGCCAGCAGCCCTATAACTAGTGCCAAAAACATTCAGTACTTC. V and J are TRBV7-9 and TRBJ2-4, with D tentatively TRBD2 (5 bases). Germline V gene lookup returns CDR1 SEHNR and CDR2 FQNEAQ (reference sequence). The CDR3 consists of 15 residues. The V and J ends lost 5 bases and 1 base respectively, with 12 bases between them.

The chain carries TRBV30 and TRBJ1-3; D gene unclear. V was cut by 6 bases and J by 3 bases, with 15 bases left in between. The CDR3 runs to 14 residues. Per the germline V gene, CDR1 is GTSNPN and CDR2 is SVGIG (reference sequence). CDR3 bases: TGTGCCTGTACGACAAACAACGTTGGAAACACCATATATTTT. It codes for CACTTNNVGNTIYF.

This clone was picked up a small number of times. The chain is built from TRBV6-5 and TRBJ1-1; D remains ambiguous. This CDR3 region has 11 residues. The V gene's germline CDR1 is MNHEY and CDR2 SVGAGI. V lost 6 bases to trimming and J lost 7 bases, with 9 bases between them. CDR3 sequence (DNA): TGTGCCAGCAGCCGGGAGGGTGAAGCTTTCTTT. This codes for CASSREGEAFF.

V is TRBV7-9 and J is TRBJ2-1, with TRBD2 identical over 11 bases. J gave up 9 bases and V 1 base, and 11 bases lay outside the gene matches. Germline CDR1 reads SEHNR; CDR2 reads FQNEAQ (reference sequence). CDR3 size: 17 residues. The CDR3 coding sequence is TGTGCCAGCAGCTTAGGGGTCACTAGCGGGAGAGCGCGTGAGCAGTTCTTC. Amino acid sequence: CASSLGVTSGRAREQFF.

This sequence joins TRBV5-1 and TRBJ2-3, with a possible D match to TRBD2 (6 bases). CDR1 is SGHRS and CDR2 is YFSETQ in the germline V gene. V gave up 10 bases and J gave up 0 bases, with 18 bases separating them. This CDR3 comprises 15 residues. The CDR3 region has the DNA TGCGCCGCCCAGACGTTCAGCGGGAGCACAGATACGCAGTATTTT. This translates into CAAQTFSGSTDTQYF.